Presented here are 12 T cell receptor beta chains from one specimen sequenced in a study of siplizumab effects on memory and regulatory T cells. Clones were sequenced by immunoSEQ multiplex PCR, and TCRdb holds only the in-frame ones, with some missing. The sample has about 100,000 clones; approximately 94% are singletons. Sequenced material: non-Treg CD4+ T cells sorted from blood. The origin of the receptors is a human donor in good health.

The chain links TRBV2 to TRBJ1-5; the match to TRBD1 covers 10 bases. Germline lookup yields CDR1 SNHLY and CDR2 FYNNEI. J was trimmed by 3 bases and V by 7 bases; bases with no gene match: 6. CDR3 length: 15 amino acids. DNA for the CDR3: TGTGCCAGCATGAGGGACAGGGGTGACAATCAGCCCCAGCATTTT. Translated: CASMRDRGDNQPQHF.

This clone was recorded only once. This sequence joins TRBV5-1 and TRBJ2-5, with D perhaps TRBD1 (6 bases). The germline V gene has CDR1 SGHRS and CDR2 YFSETQ. The CDR3 is 15 amino acids. The ends were cut back, 0 bases at V and 2 bases at J, with 11 bases in the middle. The DNA of the CDR3 is TGCGCCAGCAGCTTGGCCGGTCAGGGGCAAGAGACCCAGTACTTC. Translation: CASSLAGQGQETQYF.

This clone was picked up one time. The V and J genes are TRBV6-1 and TRBJ2-3, with 11 positions matching TRBD2. J was trimmed by 0 bases and V by 3 bases; bases with no gene match: 5. Looked up from germline, CDR1 is MNHNS and CDR2 is SASEGT. The CDR3 length is 17 residues. CDR3 nucleotides: TGTGCCAGCAGTGACACCAGGACTAGCGGGAGCACAGATACGCAGTATTTT. This encodes CASSDTRTSGSTDTQYF.

This clone was counted only a few times. V usage is TRBV5-6 and J usage is TRBJ2-4; 7 bases match TRBD2. The germline gives CDR1 SGHDT, CDR2 YYEEEE. V shed 0 bases, J shed 7 bases, and the junction held 10 bases outside the gene matches. This CDR3 has 16 amino acids. CDR3 amino acids: CASSLAGTSEGNIQYF. The CDR3 DNA is TGTGCCAGCAGCTTGGCCGGAACTAGCGAAGGGAACATTCAGTACTTC.

The chain links TRBV5-1 to TRBJ2-3; possibly TRBD2 for D (5 bases). The CDR3 length is 17 residues. Deletions cut 4 bases from V and 0 bases from J, with 18 bases between. Germline assignment: CDR1 SGHRS and CDR2 YFSETQ. CDR3 sequence reads: CASSLGLWEKSTDTQYF. The CDR3 DNA sequence: TGCGCCAGCAGCCTGGGTTTGTGGGAGAAAAGCACAGATACGCAGTATTTT. The variable domain in full, completed from reference TRBV5-1 and TRBJ2-3, reads KAGVTQTPRYLIKTRGQQVTLSCSPISGHRSVSWYQQTPGQGLQFLFEYFSETQRNKGNFPGRFSGRQFSNSRSEMNVSTLELGDSALYLCASSLGLWEKSTDTQYFGPGTRLTVL.

This chain links TRBV28 with TRBJ1-5, with D hard to call. The CDR3 extends over 12 amino acids. Germline assignment: CDR1 MDHEN and CDR2 SYDVKM. V lost 6 bases and J 4 bases, leaving 7 bases between the germline ends. CDR3 loop: CASRGANQPQHF. The CDR3 DNA is TGTGCCAGCAGAGGAGCGAATCAGCCCCAGCATTTT.

V gene TRBV25-1 combines with J gene TRBJ2-6; D gene unclear. V lost 2 bases and J lost 1, with 9 bases in between. The CDR3 has 16 residues. CDR1 is MGHDK and CDR2 is SYGVNS in the germline V gene. The DNA for the CDR3 is TGTGCCAGCAGTGAAATTAGGGCGTCTGGGGCCAACGTCCTGACTTTC. Translating gives CASSEIRASGANVLTF.

This clone appeared a single time. The V gene is TRBV19, the J gene TRBJ2-5; D assignment may be TRBD1 or TRBD2 (7 bases each). V was trimmed by 4 bases and J by 0 bases, leaving 12 bases between them. There are 15 residues in the CDR3. Looked up from germline, CDR1 is LNHDA and CDR2 is SQIVND (reference sequence). The DNA of the CDR3 is TGTGCCAGTAGTAGGGGGGGACAGAACCAAGAGACCCAGTACTTC. It is translated as CASSRGGQNQETQYF.

This clone was detected only once. The gene calls are TRBV2 and TRBJ2-1, with 8 bases aligning to TRBD1. The ends lost 6 bases at V and 0 bases at J; junction bases unmatched: 4. Germline V gene lookup returns CDR1 SNHLY and CDR2 FYNNEI. The CDR3 spans 15 residues. This CDR3 reads CASRRQGISYNEQFF. CDR3 nucleotides: TGTGCCAGCAGACGACAGGGGATCTCCTACAATGAGCAGTTCTTC.

This chain connects TRBV30 to TRBJ2-4, with D possibly matching TRBD1 (5 bases). CDR1 and CDR2 from the germline V gene are GTSNPN and SVGIG (reference sequence). The V gene lost 4 bases and the J gene lost 7 bases, with 14 bases spanning the gap. CDR3 size: 13 residues. The chain's CDR3 is CAWTAGPTNIQYF. The CDR3 nucleotides read TGTGCCTGGACCGCAGGGCCCACTAACATTCAGTACTTC.

The chain employs TRBV7-9 and TRBJ2-5; 12 nucleotides agree with TRBD2. CDR1 SEHNR and CDR2 FQNEAQ come from the germline V gene (reference sequence). The length of the CDR3 is 15 residues. Trimming cost V 0 bases and J 14 bases; bases outside gene matches: 10. CDR3 sequence: CASSLADLGLAGSYF. CDR3 sequence (DNA): TGTGCCAGCAGCTTAGCGGATTTGGGACTAGCGGGCAGTTACTTC.

V is TRBV6-5 and J is TRBJ2-7; no clear D gene. The CDR3 length is 15 residues. In germline, CDR1 is MNHEY, CDR2 SVGAGI. The V end was cut by 1 base, the J end by 5 bases, with 15 bases between. The CDR3 bases are TGTGCCAGCAGTTACTTATCCGGGCCTCGGGACGAGCAGTACTTC. Its translation is CASSYLSGPRDEQYF.